The T cell receptor (beta chain) under discussion was sequenced for a study of memory CD4+ T cells and cytomegalovirus serostatus. Study-wide background: Of the healthy Belgian adults, 8 to 10 were CMV seropositive and 24 seronegative.

Worth noting for this clone: Its specificity is not known.

The assay was immunoSEQ multiplex PCR, and TCRdb's table has in-frame clones only and misses some. The sample comprises about 44,000 clones, approximately 82% of which are singletons, and roughly 2% rests with the top ten. The sort gate was single viable CD3+CD4+CD8-CD45RO+ cells for memory CD4+ T cells. CMV serostatus came from serum IgG against pp150, pp28, p38, p52. Findings and limits, study-wide: About 40% of the roughly 160 known CMV-associated TCRbeta sequences appeared in CD4+ memory. Suggested: most of the CMV-linked TCR signature lies in CD4+ memory cells.

CDR1 and CDR2 from the germline V gene are SEHNR and FQNEAQ (reference sequence). Trimming cost V 5 bases and J 5 bases, with 24 bases left between them. The CDR3 loop spans 18 amino acids. Input material: memory CD4+ T cells from blood. The chain combines TRBV7-9 with TRBJ1-4; the D gene is possibly TRBD1 (5 bases). The receptor comes from an adult in good health and CMV-seronegative. CDR3 sequence reads: CASSVYGGSQGGNEKLFF. As DNA, the CDR3 is TGTGCCAGCAGCGTATACGGGGGGTCGCAGGGTGGCAATGAAAAACTGTTTTTT.